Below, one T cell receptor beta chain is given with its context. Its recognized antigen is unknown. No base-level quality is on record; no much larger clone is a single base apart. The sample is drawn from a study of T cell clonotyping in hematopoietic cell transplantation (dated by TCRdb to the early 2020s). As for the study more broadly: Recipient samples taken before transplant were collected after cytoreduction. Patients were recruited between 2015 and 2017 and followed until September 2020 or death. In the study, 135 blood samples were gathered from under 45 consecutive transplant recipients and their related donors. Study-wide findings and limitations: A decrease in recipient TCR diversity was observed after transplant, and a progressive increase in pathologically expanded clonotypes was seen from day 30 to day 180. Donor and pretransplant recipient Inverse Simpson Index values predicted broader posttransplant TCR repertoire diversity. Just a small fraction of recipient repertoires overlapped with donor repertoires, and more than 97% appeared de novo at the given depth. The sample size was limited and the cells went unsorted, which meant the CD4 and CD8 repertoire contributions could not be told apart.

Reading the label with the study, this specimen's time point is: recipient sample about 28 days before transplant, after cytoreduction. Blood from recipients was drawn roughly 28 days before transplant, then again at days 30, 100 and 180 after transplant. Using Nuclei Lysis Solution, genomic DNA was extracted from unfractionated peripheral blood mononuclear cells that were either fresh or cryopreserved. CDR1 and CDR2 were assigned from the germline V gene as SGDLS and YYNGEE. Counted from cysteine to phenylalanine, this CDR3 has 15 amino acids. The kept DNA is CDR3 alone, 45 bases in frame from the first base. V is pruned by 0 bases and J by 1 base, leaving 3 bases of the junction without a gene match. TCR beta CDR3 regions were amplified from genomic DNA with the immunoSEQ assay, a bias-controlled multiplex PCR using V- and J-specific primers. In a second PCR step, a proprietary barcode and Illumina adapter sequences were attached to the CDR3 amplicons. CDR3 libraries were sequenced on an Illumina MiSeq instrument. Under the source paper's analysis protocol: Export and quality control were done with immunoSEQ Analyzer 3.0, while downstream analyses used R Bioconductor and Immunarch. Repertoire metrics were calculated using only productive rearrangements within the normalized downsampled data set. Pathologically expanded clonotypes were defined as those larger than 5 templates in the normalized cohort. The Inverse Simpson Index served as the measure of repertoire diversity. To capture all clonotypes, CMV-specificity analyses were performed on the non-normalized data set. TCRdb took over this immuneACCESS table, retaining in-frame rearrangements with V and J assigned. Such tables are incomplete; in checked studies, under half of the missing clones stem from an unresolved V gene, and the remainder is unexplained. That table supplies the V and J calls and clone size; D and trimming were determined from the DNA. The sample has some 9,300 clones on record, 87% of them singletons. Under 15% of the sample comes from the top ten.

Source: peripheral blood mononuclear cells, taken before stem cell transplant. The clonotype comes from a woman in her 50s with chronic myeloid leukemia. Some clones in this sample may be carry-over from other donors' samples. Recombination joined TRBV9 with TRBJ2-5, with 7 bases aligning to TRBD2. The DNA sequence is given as TGTGCCAGCAGCGTAGGGGGAGGGGCCCAAGAGACCCAGTACTTC. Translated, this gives CASSVGGGAQETQYF.